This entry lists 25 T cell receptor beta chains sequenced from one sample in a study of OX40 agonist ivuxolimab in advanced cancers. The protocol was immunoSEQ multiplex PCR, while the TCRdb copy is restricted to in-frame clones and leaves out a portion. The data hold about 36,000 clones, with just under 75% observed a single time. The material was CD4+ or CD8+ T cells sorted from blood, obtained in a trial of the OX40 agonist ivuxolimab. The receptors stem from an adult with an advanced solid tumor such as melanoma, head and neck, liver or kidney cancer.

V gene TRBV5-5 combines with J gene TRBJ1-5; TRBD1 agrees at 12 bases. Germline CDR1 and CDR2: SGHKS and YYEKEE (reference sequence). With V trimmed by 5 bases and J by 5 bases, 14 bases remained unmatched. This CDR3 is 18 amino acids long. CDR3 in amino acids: CASSRPGQGAREDQPQHF. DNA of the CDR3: TGTGCCAGCAGTAGGCCGGGACAGGGGGCGCGGGAGGATCAGCCCCAGCATTTT. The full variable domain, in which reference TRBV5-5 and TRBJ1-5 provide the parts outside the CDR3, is DAGVTQSPTHLIKTRGQQVTLRCSPISGHKSVSWYQQVLGQGPQFIFQYYEKEERGRGNFPDRFSARQFPNYSSELNVNALLLGDSALYLCASSRPGQGAREDQPQHFGDGTRLSIL.

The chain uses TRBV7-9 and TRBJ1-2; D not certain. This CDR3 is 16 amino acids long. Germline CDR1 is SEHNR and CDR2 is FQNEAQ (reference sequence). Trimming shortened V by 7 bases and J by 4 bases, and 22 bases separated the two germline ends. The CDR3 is CASNPPRTGSSYGYTF. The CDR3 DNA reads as TGTGCCAGCAACCCCCCCAGGACGGGGTCATCCTATGGCTACACCTTC.

The CDR3 DNA reads as TGTGCCAGCAGCGCACCCTCGAACACTGAAGCTTTCTTT. This gives the protein CASSAPSNTEAFF. The rearrangement uses TRBV9 and TRBJ1-1, with D uncertain. Trimming took off 3 bases at V and 1 base at J, with 7 bases between the two ends. CDR1 is SGDLS and CDR2 is YYNGEE in the germline V gene. The CDR3 is made up of 13 amino acids.

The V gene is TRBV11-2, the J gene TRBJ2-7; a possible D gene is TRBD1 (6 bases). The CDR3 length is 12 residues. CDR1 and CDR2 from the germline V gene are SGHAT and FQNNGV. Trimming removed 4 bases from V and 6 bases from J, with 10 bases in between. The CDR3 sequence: CASSSQGLEQYF. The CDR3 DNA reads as TGTGCCAGCAGCTCCCAGGGGCTCGAGCAGTACTTC. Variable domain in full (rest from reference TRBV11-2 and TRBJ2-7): EAGVAQSPRYKIIEKRQSVAFWCNPISGHATLYWYQQILGQGPKLLIQFQNNGVVDDSQLPKDRFSAERLKGVDSTLKIQPAKLEDSAVYLCASSSQGLEQYFGPGTRLTVT.

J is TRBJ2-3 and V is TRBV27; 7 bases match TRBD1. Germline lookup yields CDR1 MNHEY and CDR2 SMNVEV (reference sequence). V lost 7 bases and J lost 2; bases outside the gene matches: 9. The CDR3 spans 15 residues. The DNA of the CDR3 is TGTGCCAGCAACCCTAGACAGGGATACACAGATACGCAGTATTTT. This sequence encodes CASNPRQGYTDTQYF.

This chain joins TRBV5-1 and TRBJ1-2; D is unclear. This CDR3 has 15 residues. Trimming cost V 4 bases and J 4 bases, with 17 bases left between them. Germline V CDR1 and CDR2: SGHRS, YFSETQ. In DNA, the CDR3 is TGCGCCAGCAGCCCCCAGGAGGGAGAGGGCTATGGCTACACCTTC. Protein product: CASSPQEGEGYGYTF.

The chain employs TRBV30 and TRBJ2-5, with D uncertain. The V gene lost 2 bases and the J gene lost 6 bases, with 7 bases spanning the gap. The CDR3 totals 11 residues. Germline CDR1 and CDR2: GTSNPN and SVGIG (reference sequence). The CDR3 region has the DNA TGTGCCTGGAGTCTAGACAAGACCCAGTACTTC. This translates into CAWSLDKTQYF.

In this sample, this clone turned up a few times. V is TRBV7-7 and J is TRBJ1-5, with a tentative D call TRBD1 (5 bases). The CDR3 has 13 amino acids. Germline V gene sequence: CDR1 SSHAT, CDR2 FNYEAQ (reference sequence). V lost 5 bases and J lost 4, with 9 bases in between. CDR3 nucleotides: TGTGCCAGCAGCCGGGGCTGGAATCAGCCCCAGCATTTT. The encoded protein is CASSRGWNQPQHF.

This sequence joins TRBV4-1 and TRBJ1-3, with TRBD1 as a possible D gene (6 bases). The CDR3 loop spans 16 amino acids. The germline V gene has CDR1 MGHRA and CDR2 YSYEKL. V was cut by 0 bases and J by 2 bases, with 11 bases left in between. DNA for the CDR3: TGCGCCAGCAGCCAAGATCCGGGGGCAGCTGGAAACACCATATATTTT. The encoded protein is CASSQDPGAAGNTIYF.

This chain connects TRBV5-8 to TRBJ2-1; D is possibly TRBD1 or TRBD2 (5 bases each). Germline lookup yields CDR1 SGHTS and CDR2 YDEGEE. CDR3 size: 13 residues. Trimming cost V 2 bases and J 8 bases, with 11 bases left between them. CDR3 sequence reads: CASSFGGADEQFF. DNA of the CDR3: TGTGCCAGCAGCTTTGGGGGAGCAGATGAGCAGTTCTTC.

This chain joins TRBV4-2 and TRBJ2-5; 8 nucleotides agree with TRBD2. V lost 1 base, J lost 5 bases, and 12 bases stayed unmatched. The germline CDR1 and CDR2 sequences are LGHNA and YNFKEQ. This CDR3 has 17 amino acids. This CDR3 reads CASSQGGTGGPVETQYF. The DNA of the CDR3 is TGTGCCAGCAGCCAAGGAGGGACGGGGGGGCCGGTGGAGACCCAGTACTTC.

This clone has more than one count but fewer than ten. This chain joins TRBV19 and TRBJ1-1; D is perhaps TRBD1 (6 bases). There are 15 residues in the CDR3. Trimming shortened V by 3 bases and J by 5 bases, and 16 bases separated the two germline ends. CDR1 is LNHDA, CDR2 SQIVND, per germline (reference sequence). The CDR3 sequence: CASSISHAGATEAFF. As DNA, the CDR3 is TGTGCCAGTAGTATCTCACACGCAGGGGCAACTGAAGCTTTCTTT. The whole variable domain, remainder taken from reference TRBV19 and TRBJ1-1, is DGGITQSPKYLFRKEGQNVTLSCEQNLNHDAMYWYRQDPGQGLRLIYYSQIVNDFQKGDIAEGYSVSREKKESFPLTVTSAQKNPTAFYLCASSISHAGATEAFFGQGTRLTVV.

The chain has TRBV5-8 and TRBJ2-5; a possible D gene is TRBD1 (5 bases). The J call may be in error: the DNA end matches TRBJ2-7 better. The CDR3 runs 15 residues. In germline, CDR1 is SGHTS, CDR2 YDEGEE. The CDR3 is CASSLGTNRFHEQYF. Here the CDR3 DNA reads TGTGCCAGCAGCTTGGGGACGAACAGGTTCCACGAGCAGTACTTC.

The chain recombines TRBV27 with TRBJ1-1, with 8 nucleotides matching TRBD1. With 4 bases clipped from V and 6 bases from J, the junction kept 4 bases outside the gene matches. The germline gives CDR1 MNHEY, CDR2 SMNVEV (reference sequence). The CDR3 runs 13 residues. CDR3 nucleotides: TGTGCCAGCAGTTATCTACAGGGGGCTGAAGCTTTCTTT. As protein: CASSYLQGAEAFF.

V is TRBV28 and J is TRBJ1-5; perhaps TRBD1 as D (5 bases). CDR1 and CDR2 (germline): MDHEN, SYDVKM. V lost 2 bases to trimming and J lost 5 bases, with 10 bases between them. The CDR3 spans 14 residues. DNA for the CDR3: TGTGCCAGCAGTTTAGGAGGGACCGATCAGCCCCAGCATTTT. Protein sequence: CASSLGGTDQPQHF.

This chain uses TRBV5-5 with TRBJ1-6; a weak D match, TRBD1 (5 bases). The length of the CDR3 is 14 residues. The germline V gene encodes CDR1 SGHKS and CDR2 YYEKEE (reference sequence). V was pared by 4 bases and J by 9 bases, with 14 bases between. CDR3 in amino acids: CASSRLQGGSPLHF. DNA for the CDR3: TGTGCCAGCAGCCGCCTCCAGGGAGGTTCACCCCTCCACTTT.

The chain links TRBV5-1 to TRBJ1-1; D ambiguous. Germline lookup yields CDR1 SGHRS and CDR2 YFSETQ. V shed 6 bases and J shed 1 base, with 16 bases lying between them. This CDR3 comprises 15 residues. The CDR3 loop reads CASKTYEVGNTEAFF. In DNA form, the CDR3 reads TGCGCCAGCAAGACCTATGAGGTCGGGAACACTGAAGCTTTCTTT.

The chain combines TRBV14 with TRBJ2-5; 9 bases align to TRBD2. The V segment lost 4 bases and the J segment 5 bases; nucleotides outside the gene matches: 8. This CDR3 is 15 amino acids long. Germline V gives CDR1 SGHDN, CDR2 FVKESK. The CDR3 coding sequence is TGTGCCAGCAGCCGAAGCGGGGGGCTTGGGGAGACCCAGTACTTC. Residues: CASSRSGGLGETQYF.

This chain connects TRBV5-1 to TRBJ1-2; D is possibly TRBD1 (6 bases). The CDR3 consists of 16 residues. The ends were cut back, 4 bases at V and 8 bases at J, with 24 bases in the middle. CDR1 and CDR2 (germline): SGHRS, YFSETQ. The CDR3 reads CASSPAQGELLRGYTF. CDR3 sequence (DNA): TGCGCCAGCAGCCCAGCACAGGGCGAATTGTTAAGGGGCTACACCTTC.

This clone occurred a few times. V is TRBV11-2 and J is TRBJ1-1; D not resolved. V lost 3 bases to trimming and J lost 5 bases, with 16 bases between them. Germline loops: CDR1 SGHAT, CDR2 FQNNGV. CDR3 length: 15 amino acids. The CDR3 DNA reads TGTGCCAGCAGCTTTACTCCCGCGGTTCATACTGAAGCTTTCTTT. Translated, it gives CASSFTPAVHTEAFF.

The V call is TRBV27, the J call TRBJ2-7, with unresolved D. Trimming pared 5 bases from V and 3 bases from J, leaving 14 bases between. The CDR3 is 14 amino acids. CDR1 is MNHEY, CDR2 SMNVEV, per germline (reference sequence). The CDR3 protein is CASSPQPVYYEQYF. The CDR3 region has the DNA TGTGCCAGCAGTCCCCAACCGGTATACTACGAGCAGTACTTC.

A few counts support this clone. The CDR3 protein is CASTHGFDNSPLHF. In nucleotides, the CDR3 is TGTGCCAGCACCCACGGATTCGATAATTCACCCCTCCACTTT. J is TRBJ1-6 and V is TRBV5-6; no clear D. V lost 6 bases to trimming and J lost 5 bases, with 12 bases between them. Germline V gene data show CDR1 as SGHDT and CDR2 as YYEEEE. The CDR3 runs 14 residues.

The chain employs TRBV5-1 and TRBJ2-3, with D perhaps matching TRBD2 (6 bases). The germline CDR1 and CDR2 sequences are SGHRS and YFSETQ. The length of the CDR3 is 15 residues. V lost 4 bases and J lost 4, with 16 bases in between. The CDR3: CASSARSGEADTQYF. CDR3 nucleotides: TGCGCCAGCAGCGCCCGAAGTGGGGAGGCAGATACGCAGTATTTT.

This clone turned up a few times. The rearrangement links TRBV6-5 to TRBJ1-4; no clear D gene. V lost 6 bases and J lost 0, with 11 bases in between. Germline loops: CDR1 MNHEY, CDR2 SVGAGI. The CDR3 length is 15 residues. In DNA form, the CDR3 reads TGTGCCAGCAGCTCTATCAGTGCAACTAATGAAAAACTGTTTTTT. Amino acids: CASSSISATNEKLFF.

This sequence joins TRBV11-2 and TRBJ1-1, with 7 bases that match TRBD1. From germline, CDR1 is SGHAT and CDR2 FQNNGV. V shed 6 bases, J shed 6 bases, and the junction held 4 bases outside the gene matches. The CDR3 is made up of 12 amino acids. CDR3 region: CASRQGPAEAFF. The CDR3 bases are TGTGCCAGCAGACAGGGGCCTGCTGAAGCTTTCTTT.